These 30 T cell receptor beta chains share one sample of origin, sequenced in a study of T cells expressing NK-cell markers. Reprocessing the 5' RACE reads, TCRdb reports a single entry for every CDR3 protein and omits DNA. The sample has over 150,000 distinct CDR3 sequences. Sequencing used blood T cells: a sorted CD56 or NKG2C T cell subset, CD4+ or CD8+ T cells, or bulk PBMC T cells (not recorded which). These receptors came from a woman between 45 and 60 years old in good health.

This chain links TRBV15 with TRBJ2-1; TCRdb returns TRBD2, unconfirmable since there is no DNA. The CDR3 runs to 16 residues. Germline loops: CDR1 LNHNV, CDR2 YYDKDF (reference sequence). Here the CDR3 reads CATSSRRTSGVNEQFF.

The J gene is TRBJ1-2, the V gene TRBV29-1; the TCRdb D gene call, TRBD1, has no DNA to confirm it. The germline V gene encodes CDR1 SQVTM and CDR2 ANQGSEA. CDR3 length: 14 residues. CDR3 region: CSVDASGTAYGYTF.

CDR3 amino acids: CASRSSGTRSPDTQYF. The V gene is TRBV7-9, the J gene TRBJ2-3; without DNA, the TCRdb call of TRBD2 cannot be checked. Germline values: CDR1 SEHNR, CDR2 FQNEAQ (reference sequence). The CDR3 contains 16 residues.

V usage is TRBV5-5 and J usage is TRBJ2-7; as DNA is missing, the TRBD1 call by TCRdb cannot be tested. The CDR3 covers 14 residues. CDR1 is SGHKS, CDR2 YYEKEE, per germline (reference sequence). The CDR3 loop is CASSTDRGVNEQYF.

V and J are TRBV29-1 and TRBJ2-1. CDR3 length: 12 residues. CDR1 SQVTM and CDR2 ANQGSEA come from the germline V gene. CDR3 sequence: CSVEDNYNEQFF.

This CDR3 reads CASSQEEAGVNFF. This chain joins TRBV3-1 and TRBJ2-1; TCRdb lists TRBD2, though no DNA is available to test this call. Germline V gene sequence: CDR1 LGHDT, CDR2 YNNKEL (reference sequence). The CDR3 loop spans 13 amino acids.

This rearrangement joins TRBV4-1 to TRBJ2-6; TCRdb proposes TRBD2, but this gene call is untestable without DNA. Germline V gene data show CDR1 as MGHRA and CDR2 as YSYEKL. The CDR3 runs 19 residues. This CDR3 is CASSLPGTSGRAGANVLTF.

The V and J genes are TRBV24-1 and TRBJ2-2; TCRdb names TRBD1, which stays unverified in the absence of DNA. CDR1 KGHDR and CDR2 SFDVKD come from the germline V gene. CDR3 length: 14 residues. CDR3 in amino acids: CATSGDREHGELFF.

The chain couples TRBV5-1 to TRBJ2-7; without DNA, the TCRdb call of TRBD1 cannot be checked. Germline V gene data show CDR1 as SGHRS and CDR2 as YFSETQ. This CDR3 comprises 15 residues. The CDR3 loop reads CASSLWDRSSYEQYF.

This sequence joins TRBV28 and TRBJ2-5; TCRdb gives TRBD1 as the D gene, but with no DNA this cannot be confirmed. Germline-derived CDR1 and CDR2 are MDHEN and SYDVKM. This CDR3 spans 15 amino acids. The CDR3 sequence is CASDRDREYRETQYF.

The V gene is TRBV6-1, the J gene TRBJ1-2; TCRdb calls TRBD1, which cannot be checked without DNA. The CDR3 contains 13 residues. Germline V gene sequence: CDR1 MNHNS, CDR2 SASEGT. CDR3 sequence reads: CASPGQGNYGYTF.

V and J are TRBV15 and TRBJ1-2; the TRBD1 assignment by TCRdb is unverifiable without DNA. The CDR3 contains 16 residues. Germline lookup yields CDR1 LNHNV and CDR2 YYDKDF (reference sequence). The CDR3 loop is CATSSFERDRVFGYTF.

CDR3 amino acids: CSVAAGLTEQYF. V is TRBV29-1 and J is TRBJ2-7; TCRdb returns TRBD2, unconfirmable since there is no DNA. The V gene's germline CDR1 is SQVTM and CDR2 ANQGSEA. This CDR3 region has 12 residues.

This chain joins TRBV29-1 and TRBJ1-2; TCRdb calls TRBD1, which cannot be checked without DNA. CDR3 size: 12 residues. The germline gives CDR1 SQVTM, CDR2 ANQGSEA. The CDR3 spells CSVTGTGNGYTF. The full variable domain, with the rest looked up from reference TRBV29-1 and TRBJ1-2, is SAVISQKPSRDICQRGTSLTIQCQVDSQVTMMFWYRQQPGQSLTLIATANQGSEATYESGFVIDKFPISRPNLTFSTLTVSNMSPEDSSIYLCSVTGTGNGYTFGSGTRLTVV.

This chain connects TRBV7-9 to TRBJ1-6; the TCRdb D gene call, TRBD1, has no DNA to confirm it. Per germline, CDR1 SEHNR and CDR2 FQNEAQ (reference sequence). This CDR3 contains 12 residues. The CDR3 sequence is CASSPGNSPLHF.

J is TRBJ2-2 and V is TRBV12-3 or TRBV12-4; TCRdb lists TRBD2, though no DNA is available to test this call. The CDR3 loop spans 15 amino acids. The CDR3 protein is CASSPPAANTGELFF.

This chain connects TRBV24-1 to TRBJ2-1; TCRdb's D gene call, TRBD1, goes unchecked for lack of DNA. CDR1 is KGHDR, CDR2 SFDVKD, per germline. CDR3 length: 14 amino acids. CDR3 amino acids: CATSTGTHYNEQFF.

The chain has TRBV6-1 and TRBJ1-5; TCRdb's D gene call, TRBD1, goes unchecked for lack of DNA. Germline-derived CDR1 and CDR2 are MNHNS and SASEGT. The CDR3 is made up of 15 amino acids. This CDR3 is CASSEALRGNQPQHF.

This chain connects TRBV7-2 to TRBJ2-5; the TCRdb D gene call, TRBD2, has no DNA to confirm it. This CDR3 is built from 17 residues. Per the germline V gene, CDR1 is SGHTA and CDR2 is FQGNSA. The CDR3 sequence is CASSPGARRGGQETQYF.

The J gene is TRBJ1-1, the V gene TRBV27. The length of the CDR3 is 14 residues. CDR1 is MNHEY, CDR2 SMNVEV, per germline (reference sequence). CDR3 sequence: CASSLSAGNTEAFF.

The gene calls are TRBV15 and TRBJ2-7; TCRdb picks TRBD1, but there is no DNA to check that call. Germline CDR1 LNHNV, CDR2 YYDKDF (reference sequence). CDR3 length: 15 residues. CDR3 protein: CATSRGREVLYEQYF. Drawing the rest from reference TRBV15 and TRBJ2-7, the complete variable domain is DAMVIQNPRYQVTQFGKPVTLSCSQTLNHNVMYWYQQKSSQAPKLLFHYYDKDFNNEADTPDNFQSRRPNTSFCFLDIRSPGLGDTAMYLCATSRGREVLYEQYFGPGTRLTVT.

This chain connects TRBV4-1 to TRBJ2-5; the D gene TCRdb calls, TRBD2, cannot be checked with no DNA. This CDR3 comprises 16 residues. CDR1 and CDR2 from the germline V gene are MGHRA and YSYEKL. The CDR3 region is CASSQGGTSAQETQYF.

The chain links TRBV9 to TRBJ1-1; with no DNA, the TCRdb D assignment of TRBD1 cannot be verified. The CDR3 is 13 amino acids. Germline V gives CDR1 SGDLS, CDR2 YYNGEE. CDR3: CASSGESGQEAFF.

V usage is TRBV7-9 and J usage is TRBJ2-1; TCRdb's D call of TRBD2 is untestable without DNA. CDR1 SEHNR and CDR2 FQNEAQ come from the germline V gene (reference sequence). The CDR3 spans 16 residues. The CDR3 spells CASSLRAGSSRDEQFF.

The CDR3: CASSWPLGYTF. The chain employs TRBV19 and TRBJ1-2. The length of the CDR3 is 11 residues. CDR1 is LNHDA and CDR2 is SQIVND in the germline V gene (reference sequence).

This chain joins TRBV6-1 and TRBJ2-1; TCRdb outputs TRBD2, but without DNA this stays unchecked. The CDR3 loop spans 13 amino acids. Germline V CDR1 and CDR2: MNHNS, SASEGT. CDR3 region: CASTAGVNNEQFF.

The V gene is TRBV11-2, the J gene TRBJ1-3. This CDR3 has 15 amino acids. In germline, CDR1 is SGHAT, CDR2 FQNNGV. The CDR3 region is CASSQLLGSGNTIYF.

V gene TRBV13 combines with J gene TRBJ2-3; the D gene TCRdb calls, TRBD2, cannot be checked with no DNA. Per the germline V gene, CDR1 is PRHDT and CDR2 is FYEKMQ (reference sequence). The CDR3 length is 14 residues. CDR3 protein: CASSLREGPDTQYF.

The chain is built from TRBV4-1 and TRBJ1-1. In germline, CDR1 is MGHRA, CDR2 YSYEKL. The CDR3 covers 16 residues. The CDR3 reads CASSLGWDSGNTEAFF.

The rearrangement links TRBV27 to TRBJ2-1. Germline V lookup: CDR1 MNHEY, CDR2 SMNVEV (reference sequence). This CDR3 comprises 12 residues. This CDR3 reads CASSLPRNEQFF.